What follows describes a single T cell receptor (beta chain). Trimming removed 1 base from V and 3 bases from J; junction bases left unmatched: 11. CDR1 is LNHNV, CDR2 YYDKDF, per germline (reference sequence). The CDR3 consists of 17 residues. Clones were read by immunoSEQ multiplex PCR, and TCRdb kept only the in-frame ones, dropping some. Here the sample spans some 150,000 clones, roughly four fifths being singletons. The entry originates in a study of T cell responses to AZD1222 COVID-19 vaccine. The sequence was collected from an adult in good health. The V call is TRBV15, the J call TRBJ2-5; 7 bases align to TRBD1. The sample was peripheral blood, taken on day 0 of MenACWY control vaccination. CDR3 region: CATSRGGGDSSEETQYF. The CDR3 bases are TGTGCCACCAGCAGAGGGGGTGGGGACAGTAGTGAAGAGACCCAGTACTTC.